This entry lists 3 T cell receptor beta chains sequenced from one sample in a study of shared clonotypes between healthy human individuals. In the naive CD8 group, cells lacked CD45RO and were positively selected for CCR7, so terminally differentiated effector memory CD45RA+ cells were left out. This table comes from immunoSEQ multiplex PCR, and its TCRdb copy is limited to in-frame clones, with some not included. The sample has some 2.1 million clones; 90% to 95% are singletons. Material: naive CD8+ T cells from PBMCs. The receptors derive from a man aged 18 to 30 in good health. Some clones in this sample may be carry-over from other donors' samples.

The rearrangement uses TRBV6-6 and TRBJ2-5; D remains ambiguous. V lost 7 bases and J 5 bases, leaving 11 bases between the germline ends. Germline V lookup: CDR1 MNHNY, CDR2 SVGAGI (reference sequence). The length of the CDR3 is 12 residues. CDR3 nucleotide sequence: TGTGCCAGCACTGGGGATGGGGAGACCCAGTACTTC. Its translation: CASTGDGETQYF.

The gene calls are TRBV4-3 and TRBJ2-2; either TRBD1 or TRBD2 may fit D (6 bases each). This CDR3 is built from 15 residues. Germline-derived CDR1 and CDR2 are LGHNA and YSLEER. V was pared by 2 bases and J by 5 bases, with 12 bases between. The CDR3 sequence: CASSQRGLGTGELFF. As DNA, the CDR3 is TGCGCCAGCAGCCAACGGGGGCTTGGAACCGGGGAGCTGTTTTTT.

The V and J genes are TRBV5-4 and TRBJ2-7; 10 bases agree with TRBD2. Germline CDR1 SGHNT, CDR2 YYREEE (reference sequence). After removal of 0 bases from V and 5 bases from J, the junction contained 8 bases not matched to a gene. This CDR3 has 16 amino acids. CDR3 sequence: CASSLGLLAGYDEQYF. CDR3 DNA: TGTGCCAGCAGCTTGGGACTACTAGCGGGATACGACGAGCAGTACTTC.